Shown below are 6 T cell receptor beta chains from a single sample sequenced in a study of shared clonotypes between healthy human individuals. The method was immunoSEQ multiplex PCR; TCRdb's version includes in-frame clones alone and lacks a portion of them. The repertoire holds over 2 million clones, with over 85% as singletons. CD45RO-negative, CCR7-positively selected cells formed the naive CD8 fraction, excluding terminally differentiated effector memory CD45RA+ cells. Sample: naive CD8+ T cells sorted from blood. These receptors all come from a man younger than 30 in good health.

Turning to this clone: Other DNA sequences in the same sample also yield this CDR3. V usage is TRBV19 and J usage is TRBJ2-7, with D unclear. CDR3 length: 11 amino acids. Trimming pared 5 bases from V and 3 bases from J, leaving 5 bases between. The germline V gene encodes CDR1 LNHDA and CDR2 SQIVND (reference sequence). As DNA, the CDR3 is TGTGCCAGTAGTGAAGGCTACGAGCAGTACTTC. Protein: CASSEGYEQYF.

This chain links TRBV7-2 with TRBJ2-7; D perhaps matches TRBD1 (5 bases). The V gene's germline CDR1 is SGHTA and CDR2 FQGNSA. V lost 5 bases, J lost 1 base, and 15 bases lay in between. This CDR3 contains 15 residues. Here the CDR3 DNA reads TGTGCCAGCAGCCTTCTAGGGGTTGAGTCCTACGAGCAGTACTTC. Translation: CASSLLGVESYEQYF.

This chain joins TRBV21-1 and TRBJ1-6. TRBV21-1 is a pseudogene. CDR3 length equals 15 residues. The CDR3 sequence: CASWTRVVFNSPLHF. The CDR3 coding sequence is TGTGCCAGCTGGACCCGAGTCGTATTTAATTCACCCCTCCACTTT.

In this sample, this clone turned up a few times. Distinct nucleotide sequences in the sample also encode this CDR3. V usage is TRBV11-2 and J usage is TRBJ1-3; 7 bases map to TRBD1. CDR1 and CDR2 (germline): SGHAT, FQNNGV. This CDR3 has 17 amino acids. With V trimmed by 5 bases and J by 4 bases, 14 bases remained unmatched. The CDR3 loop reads CASSRSRDSVGGNTIYF. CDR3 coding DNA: TGTGCCAGCAGCCGAAGTCGGGACAGCGTGGGCGGAAACACCATATATTTT.

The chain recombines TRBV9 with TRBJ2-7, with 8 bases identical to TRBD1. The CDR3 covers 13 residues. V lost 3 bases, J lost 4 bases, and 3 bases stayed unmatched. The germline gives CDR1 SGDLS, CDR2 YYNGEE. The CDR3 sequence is CASSAGGWYEQYF. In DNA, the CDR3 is TGTGCCAGCAGCGCAGGGGGCTGGTACGAGCAGTACTTC.

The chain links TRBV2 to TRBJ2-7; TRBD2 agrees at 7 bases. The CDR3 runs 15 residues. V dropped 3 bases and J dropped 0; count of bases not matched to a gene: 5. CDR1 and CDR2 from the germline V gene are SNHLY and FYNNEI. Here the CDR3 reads CASSDPLAVSYEQYF. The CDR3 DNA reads TGTGCCAGCAGTGACCCCCTAGCGGTCTCCTACGAGCAGTACTTC.